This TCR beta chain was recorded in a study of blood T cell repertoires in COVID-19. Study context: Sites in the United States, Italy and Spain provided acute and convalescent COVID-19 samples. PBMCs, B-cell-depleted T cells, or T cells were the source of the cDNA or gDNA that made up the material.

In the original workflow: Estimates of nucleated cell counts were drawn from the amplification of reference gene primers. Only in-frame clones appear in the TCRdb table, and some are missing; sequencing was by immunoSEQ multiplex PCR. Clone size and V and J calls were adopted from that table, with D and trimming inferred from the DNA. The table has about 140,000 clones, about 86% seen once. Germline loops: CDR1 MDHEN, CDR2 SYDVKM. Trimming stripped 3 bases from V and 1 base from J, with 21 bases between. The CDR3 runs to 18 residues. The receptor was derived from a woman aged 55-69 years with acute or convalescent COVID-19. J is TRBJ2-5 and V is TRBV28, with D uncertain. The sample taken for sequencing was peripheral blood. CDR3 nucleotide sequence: TGTGCCAGCAGTTTTCTGTCTAGTGAGTACATGGGCCAAGAGACCCAGTACTTC. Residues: CASSFLSSEYMGQETQYF.